The 14 T cell receptor beta chains below come from one sample, sequenced in a study of T cells in Graves' hyperthyroidism and ophthalmopathy. Template material for amplifying TCR beta CDR3 regions consisted of RNA transcripts. First-round RT-PCR targeting the TCR CDR3 was performed with the HTBI primer set. TCRdb processed the multiplex PCR reads anew with MiXCR; each CDR3 protein has one entry. The sample includes 250,000 to 300,000 distinct CDR3 sequences, about a sixth of them seen just once. Source material: blood. Every receptor here comes from a woman aged 55-69 years with Graves' ophthalmopathy.

The chain links TRBV4-3 to TRBJ2-4; TRBD2 aligns across 11 bases. After removal of 3 bases from V and 6 bases from J, the junction contained 7 bases not matched to a gene. The CDR3 totals 16 residues. The germline CDR1 and CDR2 sequences are LGHNA and YSLEER. The CDR3 is CASSHDPTSGINIQYF. The CDR3 DNA follows: TGCGCCAGCAGCCATGACCCGACTAGCGGGATAAACATTCAGTACTTC.

This chain uses TRBV20-1 with TRBJ2-3; 10 nucleotides line up with TRBD2. This CDR3 has 14 amino acids. Germline assignment: CDR1 DFQATT and CDR2 SNEGSKA (reference sequence). Germline trimming cut 3 bases from V and 3 bases from J; bases unmatched to any gene: 3. CDR3 sequence reads: CSARGTSDTDTQYF. The CDR3 nucleotides read TGCAGTGCTAGGGGGACTAGCGATACAGATACGCAGTATTTT.

The chain couples TRBV18 to TRBJ1-3; 7 nucleotides agree with TRBD1. The CDR3 is 16 residues long. Germline values: CDR1 KGHSH, CDR2 LQKENI. Germline trimming cut 6 bases from V and 1 base from J; bases unmatched to any gene: 9. CDR3 protein: CASSRNPGQSGNTIYF. CDR3 nucleotides: TGTGCCAGCTCGCGAAATCCGGGACAGTCTGGAAACACCATATATTTT.

This rearrangement joins TRBV7-2 to TRBJ1-1; TRBD1 might be the D (5 bases). CDR1 is SGHTA, CDR2 FQGNSA, per germline. This CDR3 is 15 amino acids long. Trimming took 4 bases from V and 1 from J, leaving 13 bases between them. The CDR3 DNA reads as TGTGCCAGCAGCTCGTGGGGCACATCGAACACTGAAGCTTTCTTT. Translated, it gives CASSSWGTSNTEAFF.

This clonotype was seen a few times. This chain links TRBV9 with TRBJ1-2; no clear D gene. V was shortened by 1 base and J by 3 bases, with 4 bases between the two germline ends. This CDR3 has 12 amino acids. Germline-derived CDR1 and CDR2 are SGDLS and YYNGEE. The CDR3, as DNA: TGTGCCAGCAGCGTACAGGACTATGGCTACACCTTC. As protein: CASSVQDYGYTF.

This clonotype was counted ten times or more. The chain links TRBV4-2 to TRBJ2-7, with 11 bases lining up with TRBD1. The CDR3 loop spans 15 amino acids. The junction had 8 bases not matched to a gene; V was cut back by 5 bases and J by 5 bases. CDR1 and CDR2 (germline): LGHNA, YNFKEQ. CDR3 in DNA: TGTGCCAGCAGCTACCGGGACAGGGGGGACGACGAGCAGTACTTC. Amino acid sequence: CASSYRDRGDDEQYF.

The chain recombines TRBV6-1 with TRBJ2-3, with a possible D match to TRBD1 (5 bases). CDR3 length equals 14 residues. V lost 6 bases to trimming and J lost 0 bases, with 10 bases between them. Germline V lookup: CDR1 MNHNS, CDR2 SASEGT. CDR3 nucleotides: TGTGCCAGCAGGGATGGGGCTAGCACAGATACGCAGTATTTT. It translates to CASRDGASTDTQYF.

This clonotype was seen ten or more times. V gene TRBV3-1 combines with J gene TRBJ2-2; maybe TRBD1 (5 bases). V was cut by 8 bases and J by 5 bases, with 12 bases left in between. The germline gives CDR1 LGHDT, CDR2 YNNKEL (reference sequence). The CDR3 spans 13 residues. The CDR3 sequence: CASRQGRTGELFF. The CDR3 DNA sequence: TGTGCCAGCCGGCAGGGCAGGACCGGGGAGCTGTTTTTT.

This clonotype was counted only a few times. This rearrangement joins TRBV11-3 to TRBJ2-2, with 12 bases that match TRBD2. CDR1 and CDR2 from the germline V gene are SGHNT and YENEEA. The CDR3 contains 17 residues. V lost 0 bases to trimming and J lost 6 bases; unmatched junction nucleotides: 5. This CDR3 reads CASSLDRLAGVSGELFF. In DNA, the CDR3 is TGTGCCAGCAGCTTAGATAGACTAGCGGGAGTTTCCGGGGAGCTGTTTTTT.

This clonotype was counted a few times. The CDR3 DNA follows: TGTGCCAGCAGCCCCGGTGCTGGAAACACCATATATTTT. Amino acid sequence: CASSPGAGNTIYF. The rearrangement uses TRBV7-9 and TRBJ1-3; D unclear. The CDR3 contains 13 residues. V lost 5 bases and J lost 2, with 7 bases in between. The germline V gene encodes CDR1 SEHNR and CDR2 FQNEAQ (reference sequence).

This clonotype was seen many times. The chain carries TRBV28 and TRBJ2-7; D unclear. Trimming left V 4 bases short and J 4 bases short, with 11 bases between. Germline-derived CDR1 and CDR2 are MDHEN and SYDVKM. There are 13 residues in the CDR3. The CDR3 DNA sequence: TGTGCCAGCAGTTCAGGCAGGATGTACGAGCAGTACTTC. Its translation is CASSSGRMYEQYF.

In this sample, this clonotype turned up a few times. This chain joins TRBV5-1 and TRBJ2-5; D is uncertain. V dropped 5 bases and J dropped 5 bases, with 19 bases sitting between them. This CDR3 region has 15 residues. CDR1 and CDR2 (germline): SGHRS, YFSETQ. CDR3 region: CASRPPSAARETQYF. CDR3 sequence (DNA): TGCGCCAGCAGACCCCCCTCGGCAGCCCGGGAGACCCAGTACTTC.

This clonotype was detected a few times. One end of the junction is discordant with germline, which a read error may explain. The chain links TRBV5-1 to TRBJ1-3; no reliable D call. Per the germline V gene, CDR1 is SGHRS and CDR2 is YFSETQ. The CDR3 runs 13 residues. Here the CDR3 DNA reads TGTGCCAGCAGCGTAGGAGATGGAAACACCATATATTTT. Amino acid sequence: CASSVGDGNTIYF.

The chain links TRBV6-2 or TRBV6-3 to TRBJ1-5; 9 bases line up with TRBD1. This CDR3 has 15 residues. Germline values: CDR1 MNHEY, CDR2 SVGEGT. Trimming took 3 bases from V and 4 from J; bases not matched to a gene: 4. This CDR3 reads CASSYPGTGNQPQHF. The CDR3 DNA reads as TGTGCCAGCAGTTATCCCGGGACAGGGAATCAGCCCCAGCATTTT.